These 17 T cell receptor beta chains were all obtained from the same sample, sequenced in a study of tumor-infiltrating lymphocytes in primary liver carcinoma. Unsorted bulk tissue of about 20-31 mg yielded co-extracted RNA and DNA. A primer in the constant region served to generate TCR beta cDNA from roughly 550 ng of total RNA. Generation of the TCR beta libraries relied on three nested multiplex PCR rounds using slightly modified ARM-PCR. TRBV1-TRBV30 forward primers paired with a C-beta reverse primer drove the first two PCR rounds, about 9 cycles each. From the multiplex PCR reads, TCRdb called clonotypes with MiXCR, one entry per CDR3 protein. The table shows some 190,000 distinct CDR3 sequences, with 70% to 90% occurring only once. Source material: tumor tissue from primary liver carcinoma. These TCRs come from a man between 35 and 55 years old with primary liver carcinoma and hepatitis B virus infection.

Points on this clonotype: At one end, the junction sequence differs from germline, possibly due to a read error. This CDR3 reads CPSSMTANTEAFF. The CDR3 region has the DNA TGTCCCAGCAGCATGACGGCGAACACTGAAGCTTTCTTT. The chain recombines TRBV5-6 with TRBJ1-1, with D hard to call. Germline V gene sequence: CDR1 SGHDT, CDR2 YYEEEE. The CDR3 covers 13 residues.

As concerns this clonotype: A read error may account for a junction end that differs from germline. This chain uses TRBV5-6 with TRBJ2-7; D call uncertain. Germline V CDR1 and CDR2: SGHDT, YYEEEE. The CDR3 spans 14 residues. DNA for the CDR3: TGTGTCAGCAGCTTCCGATCGAGAACCTACGAGCAGTACTTC. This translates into CVSSFRSRTYEQYF.

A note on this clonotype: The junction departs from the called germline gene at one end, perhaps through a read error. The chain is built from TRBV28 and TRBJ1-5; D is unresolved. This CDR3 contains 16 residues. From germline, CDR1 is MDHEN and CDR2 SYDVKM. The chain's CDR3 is CANSYSPNLSNQPQRF. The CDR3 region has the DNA TGTGCCAACAGTTATAGCCCCAATTTATCAAATCAGCCCCAGCGTTTT.

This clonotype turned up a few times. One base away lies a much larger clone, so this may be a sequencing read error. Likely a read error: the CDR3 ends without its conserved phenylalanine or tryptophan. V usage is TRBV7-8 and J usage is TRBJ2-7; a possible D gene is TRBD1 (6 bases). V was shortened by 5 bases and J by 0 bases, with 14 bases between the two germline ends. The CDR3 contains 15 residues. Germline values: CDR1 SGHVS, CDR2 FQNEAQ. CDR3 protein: CASSPRQDISYEQYL. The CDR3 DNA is TGTGCCAGCAGCCCCCGACAGGACATCTCCTACGAGCAGTACCTC.

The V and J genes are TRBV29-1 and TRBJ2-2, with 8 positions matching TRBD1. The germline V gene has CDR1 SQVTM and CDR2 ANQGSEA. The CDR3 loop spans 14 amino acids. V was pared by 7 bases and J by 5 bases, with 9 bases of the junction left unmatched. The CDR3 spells CSGQGQGKTGELFF. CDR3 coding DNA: TGCAGCGGCCAAGGACAGGGTAAGACCGGGGAGCTGTTTTTT.

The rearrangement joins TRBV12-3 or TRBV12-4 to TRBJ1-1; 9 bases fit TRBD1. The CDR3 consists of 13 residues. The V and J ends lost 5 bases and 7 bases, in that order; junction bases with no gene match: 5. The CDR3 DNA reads TGTGCCAGCAGTGAAAGGACAGGGGTTGAAGCTTTCTTT. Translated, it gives CASSERTGVEAFF.

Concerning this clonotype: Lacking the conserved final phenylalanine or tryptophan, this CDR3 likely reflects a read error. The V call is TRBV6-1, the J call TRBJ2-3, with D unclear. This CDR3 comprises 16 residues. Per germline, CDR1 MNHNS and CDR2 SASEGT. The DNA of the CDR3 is TGTGCCAGCAGTGAGGATAGTTCCTCCGCCGGTGATACACAGTATTCT. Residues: CASSEDSSSAGDTQYS.

The CDR3, as DNA: TGTGCCAGCAGCTTCACGGGGGGCAGAGAGACCCAGTACTTC. This gives the protein CASSFTGGRETQYF. The rearrangement links TRBV7-8 to TRBJ2-5; D perhaps matches TRBD2 (7 bases). With 3 bases removed from V and 4 bases from J, the gap between germline ends came to 12 bases. The length of the CDR3 is 14 residues. Per germline, CDR1 SGHVS and CDR2 FQNEAQ.

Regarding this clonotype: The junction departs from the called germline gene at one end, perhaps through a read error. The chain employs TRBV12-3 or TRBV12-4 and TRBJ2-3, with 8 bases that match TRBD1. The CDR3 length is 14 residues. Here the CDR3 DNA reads TGTGCCTGCAGGGTGGGGACAGGTTCTGGTACGCAGTATTTT. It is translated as CACRVGTGSGTQYF.

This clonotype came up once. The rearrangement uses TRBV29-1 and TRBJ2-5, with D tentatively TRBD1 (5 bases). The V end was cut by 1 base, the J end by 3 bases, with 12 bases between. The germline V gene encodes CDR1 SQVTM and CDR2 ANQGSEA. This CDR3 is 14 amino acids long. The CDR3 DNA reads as TGCAGCGTTGAAGGTGTAGGACAAGAAGAGACCCAGTACTTC. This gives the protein CSVEGVGQEETQYF.

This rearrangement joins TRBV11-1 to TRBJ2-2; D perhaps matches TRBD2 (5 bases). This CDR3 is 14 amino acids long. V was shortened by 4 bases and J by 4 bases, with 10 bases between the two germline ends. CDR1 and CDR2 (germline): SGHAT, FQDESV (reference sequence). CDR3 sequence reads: CASSYTSGTGELFF. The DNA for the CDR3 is TGTGCCAGCAGCTATACTAGTGGCACCGGGGAGCTGTTTTTT.

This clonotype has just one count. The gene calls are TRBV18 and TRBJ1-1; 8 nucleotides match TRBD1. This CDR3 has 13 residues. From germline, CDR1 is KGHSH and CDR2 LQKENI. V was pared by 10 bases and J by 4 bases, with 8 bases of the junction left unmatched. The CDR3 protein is CANSRDRITEAFF. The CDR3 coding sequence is TGTGCCAACTCTAGGGACAGGATCACTGAAGCTTTCTTT.

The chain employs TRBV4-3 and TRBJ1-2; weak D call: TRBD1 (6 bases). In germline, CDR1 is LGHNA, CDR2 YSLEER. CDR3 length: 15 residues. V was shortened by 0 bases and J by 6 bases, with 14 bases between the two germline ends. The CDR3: CASSQDRWGPHGYTF. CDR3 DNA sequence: TGCGCCAGCAGCCAAGATAGGTGGGGGCCTCATGGCTACACCTTC.

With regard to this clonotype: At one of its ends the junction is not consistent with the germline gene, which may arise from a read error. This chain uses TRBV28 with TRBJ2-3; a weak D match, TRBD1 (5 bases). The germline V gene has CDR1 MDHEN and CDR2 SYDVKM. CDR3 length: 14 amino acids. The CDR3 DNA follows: TGTGCCAGCTCTAAGACAGTGATGACAGATACGCAGTCTTTT. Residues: CASSKTVMTDTQSF.

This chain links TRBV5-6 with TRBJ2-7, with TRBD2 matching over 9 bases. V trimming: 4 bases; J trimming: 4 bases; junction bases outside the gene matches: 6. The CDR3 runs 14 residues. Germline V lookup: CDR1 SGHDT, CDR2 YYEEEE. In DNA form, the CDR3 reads TGTGCCAGCAGCCTCCAGGGACTAGCATACGAGCAGTACTTC. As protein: CASSLQGLAYEQYF. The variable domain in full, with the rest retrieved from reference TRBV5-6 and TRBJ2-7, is DAGVTQSPTHLIKTRGQQVTLRCSPKSGHDTVSWYQQALGQGPQFIFQYYEEEERQRGNFPDRFSGHQFPNYSSELNVNALLLGDSALYLCASSLQGLAYEQYFGPGTRLTVT.

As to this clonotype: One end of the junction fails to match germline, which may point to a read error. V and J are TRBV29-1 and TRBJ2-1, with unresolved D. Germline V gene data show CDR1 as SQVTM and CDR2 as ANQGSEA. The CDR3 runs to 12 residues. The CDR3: CIVLTPSSEQFF. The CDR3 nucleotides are TGCATCGTTTTAACCCCCTCCAGTGAGCAGTTCTTC.

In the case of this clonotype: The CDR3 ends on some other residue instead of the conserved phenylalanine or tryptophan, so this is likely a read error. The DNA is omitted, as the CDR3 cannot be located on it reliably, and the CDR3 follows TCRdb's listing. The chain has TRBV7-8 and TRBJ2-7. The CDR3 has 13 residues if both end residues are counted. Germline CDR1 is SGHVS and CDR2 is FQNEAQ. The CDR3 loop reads CISSFTSAYEQYI.